These 31 T cell receptor beta chains share one sample of origin, sequenced in a study of monozygotic twins with inflammatory bowel disease. TCRdb re-called the 5' RACE reads; one entry per CDR3 protein, DNA not given. The sample table sets out around 410,000 distinct CDR3 sequences. The specimen was blood. These receptors all come from a human donor with ulcerative colitis or Crohn's disease, or a healthy co-twin of an affected twin (not recorded which).

The chain links TRBV20-1 to TRBJ2-5; lacking DNA, the TRBD1 call made by TCRdb goes unchecked. This CDR3 contains 14 residues. Germline CDR1 and CDR2: DFQATT and SNEGSKA (reference sequence). The CDR3 here is CSARRGPGGETQYF.

The V and J genes are TRBV5-6 and TRBJ2-1; lacking DNA, the TRBD2 call made by TCRdb goes unchecked. Germline CDR1 is SGHDT and CDR2 is YYEEEE. The CDR3 extends over 14 amino acids. CDR3 sequence: CASSLRGGGDEQFF.

The rearrangement joins TRBV12-3 or TRBV12-4 to TRBJ2-5; TCRdb gives TRBD1 as the D gene, but with no DNA this cannot be confirmed. The CDR3 sequence is 11 residues long. This CDR3 reads CASSDRERQYF.

V gene TRBV6-1 combines with J gene TRBJ2-7; TCRdb picks TRBD1, but there is no DNA to check that call. CDR3 length equals 13 residues. In germline, CDR1 is MNHNS, CDR2 SASEGT. The CDR3 loop is CASRVDRDYEQYF.

The rearrangement joins TRBV11-2 to TRBJ1-2; TCRdb returns TRBD1, unconfirmable since there is no DNA. The CDR3 is 15 amino acids. The germline gives CDR1 SGHAT, CDR2 FQNNGV. The CDR3 spells CASSLAPTAVYGYTF.

The chain has TRBV2 and TRBJ2-1; lacking DNA, the TRBD1 call made by TCRdb goes unchecked. CDR3 length equals 15 residues. Germline lookup yields CDR1 SNHLY and CDR2 FYNNEI. The CDR3 sequence is CASMGGRVPGPEQFF.

The V call is TRBV19, the J call TRBJ2-7; checking the TCRdb D call of TRBD1 is not possible without DNA. This CDR3 has 15 residues. The germline CDR1 and CDR2 sequences are LNHDA and SQIVND (reference sequence). CDR3 loop: CASSTTHGASYEQYF.

The chain couples TRBV6-7 to TRBJ1-1. TRBV6-7 is an ORF, and what it does is uncertain. CDR3 length equals 15 residues. This CDR3 is CASTLHEGEAQHAFF.

The chain has TRBV29-1 and TRBJ2-5; TCRdb returns TRBD2, unconfirmable since there is no DNA. Germline CDR1 reads SQVTM; CDR2 reads ANQGSEA. The CDR3 extends over 14 amino acids. Here the CDR3 reads CSVEGLAAKETQYF.

The CDR3 region is CARPAGGPYEQYF. The V and J genes are TRBV7-2 and TRBJ2-7; lacking DNA, the TRBD2 call made by TCRdb goes unchecked. This CDR3 region has 13 residues. Per germline, CDR1 SGHTA and CDR2 FQGNSA.

V usage is TRBV4-3 and J usage is TRBJ1-2. The CDR3 extends over 14 amino acids. Germline values: CDR1 LGHNA, CDR2 YSLEER. CDR3 residues: CASSQDPHTNRYTF.

The chain carries TRBV20-1 and TRBJ2-7; TCRdb's D gene call, TRBD2, goes unchecked for lack of DNA. CDR1 is DFQATT and CDR2 is SNEGSKA in the germline V gene (reference sequence). This CDR3 spans 16 amino acids. CDR3 sequence reads: CSATGTSGSGGYEQYF.

The chain links TRBV18 to TRBJ2-7; TCRdb reports TRBD1, a call that lacks DNA to check it against. The V gene's germline CDR1 is KGHSH and CDR2 LQKENI. The CDR3 runs 13 residues. The chain's CDR3 is CASSPLGAVEQYF.

The chain combines TRBV10-2 with TRBJ2-7; TCRdb picks TRBD2, but there is no DNA to check that call. The germline V gene has CDR1 WSHSY and CDR2 SAAADI. This CDR3 has 15 amino acids. The CDR3 loop reads CASSGPWDSLYEQYF.

The V gene is TRBV10-3, the J gene TRBJ2-1; TCRdb's D call of TRBD2 is untestable without DNA. The CDR3 consists of 15 residues. CDR1 is ENHRY, CDR2 SYGVKD, per germline. The CDR3 reads CASQTSGVLVDEQFF.

The V and J genes are TRBV28 and TRBJ2-7; absent DNA, TCRdb's TRBD1 call cannot be checked. The CDR3 contains 12 residues. Germline V gives CDR1 MDHEN, CDR2 SYDVKM. CDR3 sequence: CASNSAHYEQYF.

This chain uses TRBV11-2 with TRBJ2-7. CDR1 and CDR2 from the germline V gene are SGHAT and FQNNGV. This CDR3 comprises 14 residues. The CDR3 region is CASSLLRQVYEQYF. The variable domain in full, with the rest retrieved from reference TRBV11-2 and TRBJ2-7, is EAGVAQSPRYKIIEKRQSVAFWCNPISGHATLYWYQQILGQGPKLLIQFQNNGVVDDSQLPKDRFSAERLKGVDSTLKIQPAKLEDSAVYLCASSLLRQVYEQYFGPGTRLTVT.

The chain couples TRBV21-1 to TRBJ2-1; as DNA is missing, the TRBD2 call by TCRdb cannot be tested. TRBV21-1 is a known pseudogene. The CDR3 is made up of 17 amino acids. The CDR3 region is CASSNEVLRRDYNEQFF.

J is TRBJ2-1 and V is TRBV28; with no DNA, the TCRdb D assignment of TRBD2 cannot be verified. CDR3 length: 16 amino acids. The germline gives CDR1 MDHEN, CDR2 SYDVKM. CDR3 loop: CASSVTSPGRNNEQFF.

The rearrangement links TRBV29-1 to TRBJ2-6; TCRdb's assignment of TRBD1 cannot be checked, as there is no DNA. CDR1 is SQVTM, CDR2 ANQGSEA, per germline. The CDR3 sequence is 18 residues long. CDR3 residues: CSVFGSTGQGIAANVLTF.

V is TRBV11-1 and J is TRBJ1-1; TCRdb names TRBD1, which stays unverified in the absence of DNA. The CDR3 contains 14 residues. Germline values: CDR1 SGHAT, CDR2 FQDESV (reference sequence). The CDR3 loop is CASSATRTSPEAFF.

The chain links TRBV30 to TRBJ2-3; the D call of TRBD1 rests on TCRdb alone, since no DNA is present to check it. The CDR3 covers 14 residues. The germline CDR1 and CDR2 sequences are GTSNPN and SVGIG (reference sequence). The CDR3 sequence is CAWTPGLRTDTQYF.

The chain carries TRBV29-1 and TRBJ2-1; the D call from TCRdb, TRBD2, cannot be confirmed without DNA. Looked up from germline, CDR1 is SQVTM and CDR2 is ANQGSEA. The CDR3 consists of 15 residues. The CDR3 is CGVDPSGSNYNEQFF.

This sequence joins TRBV27 and TRBJ2-1; absent DNA, TCRdb's TRBD2 call cannot be checked. Germline CDR1 and CDR2: MNHEY and SMNVEV (reference sequence). The CDR3 has 14 amino acids. The CDR3 protein is CASSWLAGANEQFF.

This chain uses TRBV20-1 with TRBJ1-2. Per the germline V gene, CDR1 is DFQATT and CDR2 is SNEGSKA (reference sequence). The CDR3 loop spans 15 amino acids. The CDR3: CSASKVQTQFGGYTF.

The chain's CDR3 is CASSPSGRWTDTQYF. This chain connects TRBV9 to TRBJ2-3; the D gene TCRdb calls, TRBD2, cannot be checked with no DNA. The length of the CDR3 is 15 residues. CDR1 and CDR2 (germline): SGDLS, YYNGEE. Drawing the rest from reference TRBV9 and TRBJ2-3, the complete variable domain is DSGVTQTPKHLITATGQRVTLRCSPRSGDLSVYWYQQSLDQGLQFLIQYYNGEERAKGNILERFSAQQFPDLHSELNLSSLELGDSALYFCASSPSGRWTDTQYFGPGTRLTVL.

The chain links TRBV4-2 to TRBJ2-5; TCRdb names TRBD2, which stays unverified in the absence of DNA. The CDR3 loop spans 17 amino acids. Germline V gives CDR1 LGHNA, CDR2 YNFKEQ. CDR3 sequence: CASSQGGGTSGQETQYF.

V gene TRBV30 combines with J gene TRBJ2-1; no DNA is available, so the TRBD2 call from TCRdb remains unchecked. CDR1 is GTSNPN and CDR2 is SVGIG in the germline V gene (reference sequence). This CDR3 has 16 residues. The CDR3 spells CAWSVGLAGGGDEQFF. Drawing the rest from reference TRBV30 and TRBJ2-1, the complete variable domain is SQTIHQWPATLVQPVGSPLSLECTVEGTSNPNLYWYRQAAGRGLQLLFYSVGIGQISSEVPQNLSASRPQDRQFILSSKKLLLSDSGFYLCAWSVGLAGGGDEQFFGPGTRLTVL.

J is TRBJ2-1 and V is TRBV10-3; the TRBD2 assignment by TCRdb is unverifiable without DNA. The CDR3 sequence is 17 residues long. The germline gives CDR1 ENHRY, CDR2 SYGVKD. This CDR3 is CAISDRGLAGGPYEQFF.

The chain links TRBV14 to TRBJ2-1. The CDR3 length is 14 residues. Germline V gene lookup returns CDR1 SGHDN and CDR2 FVKESK. The CDR3 here is CASSQGQLYNEQFF.

CDR3 loop: CAAVTGQNEKLFF. V gene TRBV27 combines with J gene TRBJ1-4; TCRdb's D call, TRBD1, is unchecked because there is no DNA. The CDR3 loop spans 13 amino acids. Per germline, CDR1 MNHEY and CDR2 SMNVEV (reference sequence).